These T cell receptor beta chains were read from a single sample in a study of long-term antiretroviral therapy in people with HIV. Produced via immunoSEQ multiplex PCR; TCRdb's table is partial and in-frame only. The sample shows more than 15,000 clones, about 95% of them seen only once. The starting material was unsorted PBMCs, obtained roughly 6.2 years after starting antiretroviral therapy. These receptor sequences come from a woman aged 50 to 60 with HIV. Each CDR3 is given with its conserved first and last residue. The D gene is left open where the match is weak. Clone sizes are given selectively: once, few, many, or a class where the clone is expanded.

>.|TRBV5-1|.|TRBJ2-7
TGCGCCAGCAGCCCACGGTCGGGCAGGTCTCACGAGCAGTACTTC
CASSPRSGRSHEQYF
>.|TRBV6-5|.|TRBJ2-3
TGTGCCAGCAGCAGGGCATTTCACACAATAGATACGCAGTATTTT
CASSRAFHTIDTQYF
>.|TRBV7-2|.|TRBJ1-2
TGTGCCAGCAGCTTAAGGACCCATGGCTACACCTTC
CASSLRTHGYTF
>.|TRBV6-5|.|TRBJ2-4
TGTGCCAGCAGCCCCACCTGGGGAGCCAAAAACATTCAGTACTTC
CASSPTWGAKNIQYF
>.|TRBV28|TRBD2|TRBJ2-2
TGTGCCAGCAGTCTCCCTGGACTAGCGGTATTGAACACCGGGGAGCTGTTTTTT
CASSLPGLAVLNTGELFF
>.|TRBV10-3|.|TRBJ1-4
TGTGCCATCAGTGAGTCTTACAACGCTGAAAAACTGTTTTTT
CAISESYNAEKLFF
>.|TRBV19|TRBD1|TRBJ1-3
TGTGCCAGTAGGAGGACAGGGGGCACCATATATTTT
CASRRTGGTIYF
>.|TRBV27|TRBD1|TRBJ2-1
TGTGCCAGCAGACTGACAGGGTCCTACAATGAGCAGTTCTTC
CASRLTGSYNEQFF
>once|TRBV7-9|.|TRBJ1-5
TGTGCCAGCAGCTTCCTTAATCAGCCCCAGCATTTT
CASSFLNQPQHF
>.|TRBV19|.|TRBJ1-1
TGTGCCAGTAGTATAGGAGGAGGGTATACTGAAGCTTTCTTT
CASSIGGGYTEAFF
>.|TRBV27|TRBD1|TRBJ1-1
TGTGCCAGCAGTTTAGCAGGGGGCGTCACTGAAGCTTTCTTT
CASSLAGGVTEAFF
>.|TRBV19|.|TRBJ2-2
TGTGCCAGTAGTATTTTCGTGGGCCCCACCGGGGAGCTGTTTTTT
CASSIFVGPTGELFF
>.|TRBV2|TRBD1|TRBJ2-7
TGTGCCAGCAGTGGGGACAGCGCCTACGAGCAGTACTTC
CASSGDSAYEQYF
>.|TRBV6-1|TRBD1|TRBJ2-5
TGTGCCAGCAGTAGGGACAGCACCCAGTACTTC
CASSRDSTQYF
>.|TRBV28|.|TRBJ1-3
.
CASSTSGGGNTIYF
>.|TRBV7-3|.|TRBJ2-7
TGTGCCAGCAGCTTAACGTCCGCTGAGAGACACGAGCAGTACTTC
CASSLTSAERHEQYF
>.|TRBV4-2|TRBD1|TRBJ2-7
TGTGCCAGCAGCCAAGAACCACAGGGGCACGAGCAGTACTTC
CASSQEPQGHEQYF
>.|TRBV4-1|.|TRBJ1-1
TGCGCCAGCAGCCGACTTGAGGGGGTGAACACTGAAGCTTTCTTT
CASSRLEGVNTEAFF
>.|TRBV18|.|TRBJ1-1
TGTGCCAGCTCACCGGGGAACACTGAAGCTTTCTTT
CASSPGNTEAFF
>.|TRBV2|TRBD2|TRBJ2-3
TGTGCCAGCAGTGGGACTAGCGGGATGGGGGCAGATACGCAGTATTTT
CASSGTSGMGADTQYF
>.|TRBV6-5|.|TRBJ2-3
TGTGCCAGCAGCCCCGCCCCAGCCGCAGATACGCAGTATTTT
CASSPAPAADTQYF
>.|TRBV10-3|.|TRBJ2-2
TGTGCCATCAGTGAGTCGAAGGCCGGGGAGCTGTTTTTT
CAISESKAGELFF
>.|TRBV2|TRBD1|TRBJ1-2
TGTGCCAGCAGTGGACAGGGTAACTATGGCTACACCTTC
CASSGQGNYGYTF
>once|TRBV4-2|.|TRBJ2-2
TGTGCCAGCAGCCAAGACCCCCTCTCCGCCGGGGAGCTGTTTTTT
CASSQDPLSAGELFF
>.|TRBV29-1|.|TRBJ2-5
TGCAGCGTCCCCCATCCCCCACTGGGTTTCGAGACCCAGTACTTC
CSVPHPPLGFETQYF
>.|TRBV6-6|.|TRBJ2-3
TGTGCCAGCAGTTACTATAGCACAGATACGCAGTATTTT
CASSYYSTDTQYF
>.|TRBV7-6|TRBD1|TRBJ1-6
TGTGCCAGCAGCAGGGACAGGGGGAGCTCCTATAATTCACCCCTCCACTTT
CASSRDRGSSYNSPLHF
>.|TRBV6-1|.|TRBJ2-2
TGTGCCAGCAGCCGAGGGGGGACAAACACCGGGGAGCTGTTTTTT
CASSRGGTNTGELFF
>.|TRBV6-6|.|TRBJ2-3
TGTGCCAGCAGTATCCAGCGGTCGCTGGCGGATACGCAGTATTTT
CASSIQRSLADTQYF